This record concerns one TCR beta chain sequence. Its target is not known. The CDR3 has 15 residues. Germline CDR1 is SEHNR and CDR2 is FQNEAQ (reference sequence). After removal of 0 bases from V and 2 bases from J, the junction contained 1 base not matched to a gene. The source of the sample is a study of cytomegalovirus exposure and HLA in healthy donors. Study-wide background: HLA-typed donors were the source of about 85 million unique TCRs, which an early data release held. General study points: Some segments of the V type, notably TRBV6-2 and TRBV6-3, were excluded as indistinguishable. It is likely that the observed cluster of highly shared sequence variants was a sequencing artifact.

The PCR made use of 60 Vbeta and 13 Jbeta primers. Clones were sequenced by immunoSEQ multiplex PCR, and TCRdb holds only the in-frame ones, with some missing. The sample holds roughly 100,000 clones. The rearrangement joins TRBV7-9 to TRBJ2-3; 8 bases align to TRBD2. The receptor was derived from a man aged 35-49 years in good health and CMV-seronegative. Sequenced input: PBMCs. For the CDR3, the DNA is TGTGCCAGCAGCTTAGCACTAGCGGCCACAGATACGCAGTATTTT. This codes for CASSLALAATDTQYF.